This T cell receptor (beta chain) was recorded in a study of T cells in Graves' hyperthyroidism and ophthalmopathy. The wider study: At the time of initial diagnosis and before any treatment, peripheral blood was collected. Broader study findings: Ophthalmopathy, which appeared later, was predicted by the model a median about 6 months before onset. Blood also carried most thyroid clonotypes expanded above 0.001.

Researchers took RNA transcripts and amplified the TCR beta CDR3 regions from them. HTBI primers were employed in a first-round RT-PCR of the TCR CDR3. From the multiplex PCR reads, TCRdb called clonotypes with MiXCR, one entry per CDR3 protein. The table records about 150,000 distinct CDR3 sequences, 22% of them present only once. This clonotype was recorded at least ten times. Its antigen is not known. The CDR3 covers 16 residues. Germline CDR1 reads MDHEN; CDR2 reads SYDVKM. V lost 3 bases, J lost 8 bases, and 8 bases stayed unmatched. Uncontrolled infection, other autoimmune disease, pregnancy or lactation barred patients from enrollment.

This sequence originates from a woman aged 50 to 60 with Graves' hyperthyroidism that later progressed to Graves' ophthalmopathy. The sample consisted of blood. V and J are TRBV28 and TRBJ1-4; TRBD1 matches 11 bases. The CDR3 spells CASSFPGQGAREKLFF. The CDR3 DNA is TGTGCCAGCAGTTTCCCTGGACAGGGGGCGAGAGAAAAACTGTTTTTT.